This T cell receptor (beta chain) was sequenced in a study of blood T cell repertoires in COVID-19. Across the whole study: Italy, Spain and the United States were the sources of the convalescent and acute COVID-19 samples. PBMCs, B-cell-depleted T cells, or T cells provided the cDNA or gDNA that made up the material.

Sequencing used immunoSEQ multiplex PCR; TCRdb keeps in-frame clones, though not all of them. The sample carries about 120,000 clones, roughly 85% recorded once. The origin of this receptor is a man in his forties with acute or convalescent COVID-19. The specimen was peripheral blood.

The CDR3 region is CASTAECGREQFF. CDR3 nucleotide sequence: TGCGCCAGCACCGCCGAGTGCGGCCGAGAGCAGTTCTTC. The chain uses TRBV10-1 and TRBJ2-1; the D is unclear. V gave up 7 bases and J gave up 10 bases, with 17 bases separating them. This CDR3 region has 13 residues. Germline assignment: CDR1 WNHNN and CDR2 SYGVQD (reference sequence).